This is a list of T cell receptor beta chains from one sample in a study of blood T cell repertoires in COVID-19. Sequencing was performed with immunoSEQ multiplex PCR; in TCRdb, only in-frame clones are kept and a portion is missing. The table records tens of thousands of clones, 65% to 90% of them present only once. Specimen: peripheral blood. The receptors stem from a man aged 80 or over with active COVID-19. CDR3s include the opening cysteine and the closing phenylalanine or tryptophan. Each record gives: clone size, D gene, J gene, V gene, CDR3 protein, CDR3 DNA. A D gene is named only where the DNA matches it firmly. Clone size is not always given. Where it is, it says once, few, many or a class for expanded clones.

clone size: -
D gene: -
J gene: TRBJ2-7
V gene: TRBV11-3
CDR3 protein: CASSPPAGEQYF
CDR3 DNA: TGTGCCAGCAGCCCCCCGGCGGGAGAGCAGTACTTC

clone size: -
D gene: TRBD1
J gene: TRBJ1-1
V gene: TRBV5-6
CDR3 protein: CASSLRTGMNTEAFF
CDR3 DNA: TGTGCCAGCAGCCTCCGGACAGGGATGAACACTGAAGCTTTCTTT

clone size: once
D gene: -
J gene: TRBJ2-5
V gene: TRBV5-6
CDR3 protein: CASSLISQQETQYF
CDR3 DNA: TGTGCCAGCAGCTTGATCTCACAGCAAGAGACCCAGTACTTC

clone size: few
D gene: -
J gene: TRBJ2-1
V gene: TRBV25-1
CDR3 protein: CASSMLTWGDEQFF
CDR3 DNA: TGTGCCAGCAGTATGCTGACCTGGGGCGATGAGCAGTTCTTC

clone size: -
D gene: TRBD2
J gene: TRBJ2-5
V gene: TRBV9
CDR3 protein: CASSATSGGALETQYF
CDR3 DNA: TGTGCCAGCAGCGCAACTAGCGGGGGGGCTTTAGAGACCCAGTACTTC

clone size: -
D gene: TRBD1
J gene: TRBJ1-2
V gene: TRBV4-2
CDR3 protein: CASSQDRQGGYGYTF
CDR3 DNA: TGTGCCAGCAGCCAAGATCGACAGGGCGGCTATGGCTACACCTTC

clone size: -
D gene: TRBD2
J gene: TRBJ2-7
V gene: TRBV6-5
CDR3 protein: CASELAGGSYEQYF
CDR3 DNA: TGTGCCAGCGAACTCGCGGGAGGCTCCTACGAGCAGTACTTC

clone size: -
D gene: TRBD1
J gene: TRBJ1-6
V gene: TRBV6-5
CDR3 protein: CASSSGQGGSPLHF
CDR3 DNA: TGTGCCAGCAGTTCGGGACAGGGTGGGTCACCCCTCCACTTT

clone size: -
D gene: -
J gene: TRBJ2-2
V gene: TRBV6-2/TRBV6-3
CDR3 protein: CASSFTGTGELFF
CDR3 DNA: TGTGCCAGCAGCTTCACGGGCACCGGGGAGCTGTTTTTT

clone size: -
D gene: TRBD1
J gene: TRBJ1-1
V gene: TRBV5-1
CDR3 protein: CASSLGQGVFEAFF
CDR3 DNA: TGCGCCAGCAGCTTGGGACAGGGGGTTTTTGAAGCTTTCTTT

clone size: few
D gene: -
J gene: TRBJ1-5
V gene: TRBV19
CDR3 protein: CASTSGWKPQHF
CDR3 DNA: TGTGCCAGTACCTCCGGGTGGAAGCCCCAGCATTTT

clone size: -
D gene: TRBD1
J gene: TRBJ1-2
V gene: TRBV4-1
CDR3 protein: CASSPQGQGRKDYGYTF
CDR3 DNA: TGCGCCAGCAGCCCTCAAGGACAGGGACGAAAAGACTATGGCTACACCTTC

clone size: medium-sized
D gene: -
J gene: TRBJ1-2
V gene: TRBV19
CDR3 protein: CASKQPPNYGYTF
CDR3 DNA: TGTGCCAGCAAACAGCCACCTAACTATGGCTACACCTTC

clone size: -
D gene: TRBD1
J gene: TRBJ1-4
V gene: TRBV9
CDR3 protein: CASSSGTGGAGLFF
CDR3 DNA: TGTGCCAGCAGTAGCGGGACAGGGGGCGCGGGACTGTTTTTT

clone size: few
D gene: -
J gene: TRBJ2-2
V gene: TRBV19
CDR3 protein: CATKMTAINTGELFF
CDR3 DNA: TGTGCCACCAAGATGACAGCGATAAACACCGGGGAGCTGTTTTTT